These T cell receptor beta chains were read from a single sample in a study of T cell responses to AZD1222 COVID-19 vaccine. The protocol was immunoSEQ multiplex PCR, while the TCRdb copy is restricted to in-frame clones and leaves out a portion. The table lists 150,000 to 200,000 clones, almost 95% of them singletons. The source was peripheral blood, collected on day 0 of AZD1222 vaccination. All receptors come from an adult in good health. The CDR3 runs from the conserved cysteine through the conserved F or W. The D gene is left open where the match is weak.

CDR3: CASSPLGGSLRAFF
DNA: TGTGCCAGCAGCCCGCTCGGTGGCAGTTTGAGAGCTTTCTTT
V: TRBV5-5
J: TRBJ1-1
D: NA

CDR3: CARSLVGLAAAKGILAKNIQYF
DNA: TGTGCCAGAAGCTTAGTGGGACTAGCGGCTGCTAAGGGGATCTTAGCCAAAAACATTCAGTACTTC
V: TRBV5-3
J: TRBJ2-4
D: TRBD2

CDR3: CASSAGQEAYLYYGYTF
DNA: TGTGCCAGCAGCGCAGGACAGGAAGCCTACCTTTACTATGGCTACACCTTC
V: TRBV9
J: TRBJ1-2
D: TRBD1

CDR3: CASERQGATEAFF
DNA: TGTGCCAGCGAAAGACAGGGGGCTACTGAAGCTTTCTTT
V: TRBV2
J: TRBJ1-1
D: TRBD1

CDR3: CASSPTSGRYETQYF
DNA: TGCGCCAGCAGCCCAACTAGCGGGAGGTATGAGACCCAGTACTTC
V: TRBV4-1
J: TRBJ2-5
D: TRBD2

CDR3: CASSRLAGGYEQYF
DNA: TGTGCCAGCAGCAGACTAGCGGGGGGCTACGAGCAGTACTTC
V: TRBV9
J: TRBJ2-7
D: TRBD2

CDR3: CSASAGNYGYTF
DNA: TGCAGTGCTAGTGCAGGGAACTATGGCTACACCTTC
V: TRBV20-1
J: TRBJ1-2
D: NA

CDR3: CASSPDPSSYNEQFF
DNA: TGTGCCAGCTCACCCGACCCCAGCTCCTACAATGAGCAGTTCTTC
V: TRBV18
J: TRBJ2-1
D: NA

CDR3: CASSLDTNSLNTEAFF
DNA: TGCGCCAGCAGCTTGGACACGAACTCGTTGAACACTGAAGCTTTCTTT
V: TRBV5-1
J: TRBJ1-1
D: NA

CDR3: CASSFRGGAVEPQHF
DNA: TGTGCCAGCAGCTTTCGGGGAGGGGCCGTAGAGCCCCAGCATTTT
V: TRBV7-2
J: TRBJ1-5
D: NA

CDR3: CASRRGGGHTGELFF
DNA: TGTGCCAGCAGACGAGGAGGAGGGCACACCGGGGAGCTGTTTTTT
V: TRBV28
J: TRBJ2-2
D: NA

CDR3: CASMSNRDRVDGYTF
DNA: TGTGCCAGCATGTCCAACCGGGACAGGGTGGATGGCTACACCTTC
V: TRBV28
J: TRBJ1-2
D: TRBD1

CDR3: CASTRVGGVQSGYTF
DNA: TGTGCCAGCACTAGAGTGGGGGGCGTTCAGTCTGGCTACACCTTC
V: TRBV7-2
J: TRBJ1-2
D: NA

CDR3: CASSVEVGVTGELFF
DNA: TGTGCCAGCAGCGTAGAGGTAGGGGTTACCGGGGAGCTGTTTTTT
V: TRBV9
J: TRBJ2-2
D: NA

CDR3: CASNYIGGNSPLHF
DNA: TGTGCCAGCAACTACATAGGGGGGAATTCACCCCTCCACTTT
V: TRBV7-9
J: TRBJ1-6
D: NA

CDR3: CASSYVGRDASNYGYTF
DNA: TGTGCCAGCAGTTATGTCGGCAGGGACGCGTCTAACTATGGCTACACCTTC
V: TRBV6-2/TRBV6-3
J: TRBJ1-2
D: NA

CDR3: CASRSRGFSGANVLTF
DNA: TGTGCCAGCAGATCGCGGGGATTCTCTGGGGCCAACGTCCTGACTTTC
V: TRBV2
J: TRBJ2-6
D: NA

CDR3: CASRGPRNTGELFF
DNA: TGTGCCAGCAGGGGCCCCAGGAACACCGGGGAGCTGTTTTTT
V: TRBV28
J: TRBJ2-2
D: NA

CDR3: CASSVAFATNTGELFF
DNA: TGTGCCAGCAGCGTAGCTTTTGCGACCAACACCGGGGAGCTGTTTTTT
V: TRBV9
J: TRBJ2-2
D: NA

CDR3: CASSLDSGAPYEQYF
DNA: TGCGCCAGCAGCTTGGATTCAGGGGCCCCCTACGAGCAGTACTTC
V: TRBV5-1
J: TRBJ2-7
D: NA

CDR3: CASGTPGVYEKLFF
DNA: TGTGCCAGCGGCACTCCAGGGGTTTATGAAAAACTGTTTTTT
V: TRBV28
J: TRBJ1-4
D: NA